This is a list of T cell receptor beta chains from one sample in a study of beta chain features in type 1 diabetes. Libraries were prepared by immunoSEQ multiplex PCR; TCRdb keeps only in-frame clonotypes and omits some of them. The table shows approximately 170,000 clones, with less than 9.5% occurring only once. Sequenced material: central memory CD4+ T cells from blood. The receptors were gathered from a woman aged 18-35 years in good health. Each CDR3 is given with its conserved first and last residue. The order of the fields is V gene, clone size, D gene, J gene, CDR3 protein, CDR3 DNA. D genes are given only for firm matches. Only part of the rows carry a size: once, few, many, or a class if the clone is expanded.

v_call: TRBV6-5
clone_size: NA
d_call: TRBD1
j_call: TRBJ2-4
cdr3_aa: CASSYSLGQGKNIQYF
cdr3_nt: TGTGCCAGCAGTTACTCCCTCGGACAGGGGAAAAACATTCAGTACTTC

v_call: TRBV7-9
clone_size: NA
d_call: TRBD2
j_call: TRBJ2-5
cdr3_aa: CASNKISGGALETQYF
cdr3_nt: TGTGCCAGCAACAAAATTAGCGGGGGGGCCCTGGAGACCCAGTACTTC

v_call: TRBV7-6
clone_size: NA
d_call: NA
j_call: TRBJ2-7
cdr3_aa: CASSLSGGYEQYF
cdr3_nt: TGTGCCAGCAGCTTAAGCGGAGGGTACGAGCAGTACTTC

v_call: TRBV7-9
clone_size: few
d_call: NA
j_call: TRBJ2-1
cdr3_aa: CASSLVGLGNEQFF
cdr3_nt: TGTGCCAGCAGCTTAGTGGGACTGGGGAATGAGCAGTTCTTC

v_call: TRBV7-2
clone_size: NA
d_call: NA
j_call: TRBJ1-2
cdr3_aa: CASRAPGFGGYTF
cdr3_nt: TGTGCCAGCAGAGCGCCAGGGTTCGGCGGCTACACCTTC

v_call: TRBV7-2
clone_size: NA
d_call: NA
j_call: TRBJ2-2
cdr3_aa: CASSPQGYTGELFF
cdr3_nt: TGTGCCAGCAGCCCACAGGGTTACACCGGGGAGCTGTTTTTT

v_call: TRBV5-1
clone_size: few
d_call: TRBD1
j_call: TRBJ1-1
cdr3_aa: CASSWDSNTEAFF
cdr3_nt: TGCGCCAGCAGCTGGGACAGTAACACTGAAGCTTTCTTT

v_call: TRBV19
clone_size: NA
d_call: NA
j_call: TRBJ1-2
cdr3_aa: CASSMIAYGYTF
cdr3_nt: TGTGCCAGTAGTATGATAGCATATGGCTACACCTTC

v_call: TRBV5-1
clone_size: few
d_call: TRBD1
j_call: TRBJ2-2
cdr3_aa: CASTRTGGYTGELFF
cdr3_nt: TGCGCCAGTACCCGGACAGGGGGTTACACCGGGGAGCTGTTTTTT

v_call: TRBV5-1
clone_size: NA
d_call: TRBD1
j_call: TRBJ2-7
cdr3_aa: CASSERQGSSYEQYF
cdr3_nt: TGCGCCAGCAGCGAAAGACAGGGCAGCTCCTACGAGCAGTACTTC

v_call: TRBV9
clone_size: many
d_call: TRBD2
j_call: TRBJ2-3
cdr3_aa: CASSVVAGGRDTQYF
cdr3_nt: TGTGCCAGCAGCGTGGTAGCGGGGGGGAGAGATACGCAGTATTTT

v_call: TRBV4-2
clone_size: NA
d_call: TRBD2
j_call: TRBJ2-1
cdr3_aa: CASSQDQRGSGGDKQFF
cdr3_nt: TGTGCCAGCAGCCAAGATCAAAGGGGTAGCGGGGGGGATAAGCAGTTCTTC

v_call: TRBV11-1
clone_size: few
d_call: TRBD1
j_call: TRBJ1-2
cdr3_aa: CASSLTGVNYGYTF
cdr3_nt: TGTGCCAGCAGCTTAACAGGGGTGAACTATGGCTACACCTTC

v_call: TRBV6-5
clone_size: NA
d_call: NA
j_call: TRBJ1-1
cdr3_aa: CASSSLSGTEAFF
cdr3_nt: TGTGCCAGCAGTTCTTTATCCGGTACTGAAGCTTTCTTT

v_call: TRBV7-2
clone_size: few
d_call: NA
j_call: TRBJ2-2
cdr3_aa: CASSLFGLVSGELFF
cdr3_nt: TGTGCCAGCAGCTTATTCGGACTGGTATCCGGGGAGCTGTTTTTT

v_call: TRBV9
clone_size: NA
d_call: NA
j_call: TRBJ1-1
cdr3_aa: CASSPFGQKDTEAFF
cdr3_nt: TGTGCCAGCAGCCCTTTCGGACAGAAAGACACTGAAGCTTTCTTT

v_call: TRBV4-2
clone_size: NA
d_call: NA
j_call: TRBJ2-1
cdr3_aa: CASSQDWAAGQFF
cdr3_nt: TGTGCCAGCAGCCAAGATTGGGCCGCTGGGCAGTTCTTC

v_call: TRBV5-6
clone_size: few
d_call: NA
j_call: TRBJ2-1
cdr3_aa: CASSPVGGVNNEQFF
cdr3_nt: TGTGCCAGCTCCCCGGTGGGCGGGGTAAACAATGAGCAGTTCTTC

v_call: TRBV7-2
clone_size: NA
d_call: NA
j_call: TRBJ2-2
cdr3_aa: CASSLDTTTGPGELFF
cdr3_nt: TGTGCCAGCAGCTTGGACACCACAACCGGCCCCGGGGAGCTGTTTTTT

v_call: TRBV19
clone_size: NA
d_call: TRBD1
j_call: TRBJ1-5
cdr3_aa: CASNPTGTGNQPQHF
cdr3_nt: TGTGCCAGTAACCCGACAGGGACTGGCAATCAGCCCCAGCATTTT

v_call: TRBV7-2
clone_size: few
d_call: NA
j_call: TRBJ1-2
cdr3_aa: CASSLGIYNYGYTF
cdr3_nt: TGTGCCAGCAGCTTAGGAATCTATAACTATGGCTACACCTTC

v_call: TRBV5-1
clone_size: few
d_call: NA
j_call: TRBJ1-1
cdr3_aa: CASSLRPGVHTEAFF
cdr3_nt: TGCGCCAGCAGCTTGCGGCCAGGGGTACACACTGAAGCTTTCTTT

v_call: TRBV10-3
clone_size: NA
d_call: NA
j_call: TRBJ1-2
cdr3_aa: CAISESENYGYTF
cdr3_nt: TGTGCCATCAGTGAGTCGGAGAACTATGGCTACACCTTC

v_call: TRBV4-1
clone_size: NA
d_call: NA
j_call: TRBJ2-5
cdr3_aa: CASSQSGGGAGGETQYF
cdr3_nt: TGCGCCAGCAGCCAATCTGGAGGGGGCGCAGGAGGAGAGACCCAGTACTTC

v_call: TRBV7-7
clone_size: NA
d_call: NA
j_call: TRBJ2-5
cdr3_aa: CASSLRLTDQETQYF
cdr3_nt: TGTGCTAGCAGCTTAAGGTTGACAGACCAAGAGACCCAGTACTTC

v_call: TRBV2
clone_size: many
d_call: NA
j_call: TRBJ1-1
cdr3_aa: CASSESGSANTEAFF
cdr3_nt: TGTGCCAGCAGTGAAAGCGGATCCGCGAACACTGAAGCTTTCTTT

v_call: TRBV6-5
clone_size: few
d_call: TRBD1
j_call: TRBJ1-1
cdr3_aa: CASSLQGARAFF
cdr3_nt: TGTGCCAGCAGTCTACAGGGGGCGAGAGCTTTCTTT

v_call: TRBV2
clone_size: few
d_call: NA
j_call: TRBJ2-3
cdr3_aa: CASSTRGGADTQYF
cdr3_nt: TGTGCCAGCAGTACCAGGGGTGGGGCAGATACGCAGTATTTT

v_call: TRBV10-3
clone_size: NA
d_call: TRBD1
j_call: TRBJ2-7
cdr3_aa: CAITPTGDSYEQYF
cdr3_nt: TGTGCCATCACCCCGACAGGGGACTCCTACGAGCAGTACTTC

v_call: TRBV5-4
clone_size: NA
d_call: NA
j_call: TRBJ1-1
cdr3_aa: CASSSQSAFGAFF
cdr3_nt: TGTGCCAGCAGCTCGCAAAGCGCCTTCGGAGCTTTCTTT

v_call: TRBV14
clone_size: NA
d_call: TRBD2
j_call: TRBJ2-3
cdr3_aa: CASSQGLAMGDTQYF
cdr3_nt: TGTGCCAGCAGCCAGGGACTAGCGATGGGAGATACGCAGTATTTT

v_call: TRBV15
clone_size: few
d_call: NA
j_call: TRBJ2-7
cdr3_aa: CATSRDVTYEQYF
cdr3_nt: TGTGCCACCAGCAGAGATGTTACCTACGAGCAGTACTTC

v_call: TRBV25-1
clone_size: NA
d_call: NA
j_call: TRBJ2-3
cdr3_aa: CASRGQKGQDTQYF
cdr3_nt: TGTGCCAGCCGAGGACAAAAAGGTCAAGATACGCAGTATTTT

v_call: TRBV1
clone_size: few
d_call: NA
j_call: TRBJ2-6
cdr3_aa: CTSSQVREDSGANVLTF
cdr3_nt: TGCACCAGCAGCCAAGTTCGAGAAGACTCTGGGGCCAACGTCCTGACTTTC

v_call: TRBV6-6
clone_size: few
d_call: TRBD1
j_call: TRBJ2-2
cdr3_aa: CASRGRTGNTGELFF
cdr3_nt: TGTGCCAGCAGGGGTAGGACAGGGAACACCGGGGAGCTGTTTTTT